One and the same sample provided the 29 T cell receptor beta chains below, sequenced in a study of T cell repertoires in cytomegalovirus infection. TCRdb re-called the reads with MiXCR, one entry per CDR3 protein. This repertoire shows more than 400,000 distinct CDR3 sequences, about 30% found once; its top ten account for less than 15%. The sequencing input was PBMCs. The receptors shown here come from a human donor in good health (CMV status not recorded). Some clones in this sample may be carry-over from other donors' samples.

This clonotype has just a few counts. The V gene is TRBV3-1, the J gene TRBJ2-7; a weak D match, TRBD2 (5 bases). Germline V lookup: CDR1 LGHDT, CDR2 YNNKEL (reference sequence). V dropped 2 bases and J dropped 2 bases, with 16 bases sitting between them. CDR3 length equals 16 residues. Written as DNA, the CDR3 is TGTGCCAGCAGCCAATATGGGAGCAACGGGGCCTACGAGCAGTACTTC. It translates to CASSQYGSNGAYEQYF.

The gene calls are TRBV6-2 or TRBV6-3 and TRBJ1-5; TRBD1 aligns across 8 bases. There are 14 residues in the CDR3. CDR1 is MNHEY and CDR2 is SVGEGT in the germline V gene. V was clipped by 5 bases and J by 3 bases; unmatched bases: 3. CDR3 protein: CASSRQGLNQPQHF. The CDR3 DNA reads as TGTGCCAGCAGTAGACAGGGGCTCAATCAGCCCCAGCATTTT.

This chain uses TRBV7-9 with TRBJ2-4, with 9 bases lining up with TRBD2. Germline CDR1 and CDR2: SEHNR and FQNEAQ (reference sequence). V lost 5 bases to trimming and J lost 3 bases; unmatched junction nucleotides: 8. This CDR3 is built from 16 residues. In DNA, the CDR3 is TGTGCCAGCAGCCCATTAGCGGGAGTTGGCAAAAACATTCAGTACTTC. Encoded protein: CASSPLAGVGKNIQYF. The full variable domain, with the rest looked up from reference TRBV7-9 and TRBJ2-4, is DTGVSQNPRHKITKRGQNVTFRCDPISEHNRLYWYRQTLGQGPEFLTYFQNEAQLEKSRLLSDRFSAERPKGSFSTLEIQRTEQGDSAMYLCASSPLAGVGKNIQYFGAGTRLSVL.

V is TRBV20-1 and J is TRBJ2-3, with D perhaps matching TRBD2 (6 bases). The V and J ends lost 3 bases and 0 bases respectively, with 16 bases between them. The CDR3 runs to 16 residues. Germline CDR1 and CDR2: DFQATT and SNEGSKA (reference sequence). In DNA form, the CDR3 reads TGCAGTGCTAGGGTTCGGGGGAGGCCTAGCACAGATACGCAGTATTTT. This codes for CSARVRGRPSTDTQYF.

The chain employs TRBV6-2 or TRBV6-3 and TRBJ2-7; unclear D gene. Per the germline V gene, CDR1 is MNHEY and CDR2 is SVGEGT. This CDR3 spans 11 amino acids. V was clipped by 6 bases and J by 6 bases, with 9 bases between them. Written as DNA, the CDR3 is TGTGCCAGCAGATCACAAGGCGAGCAGTACTTC. Encoded protein: CASRSQGEQYF.

The chain carries TRBV7-9 and TRBJ1-5, with a possible D match to TRBD1 (5 bases). The germline V gene has CDR1 SEHNR and CDR2 FQNEAQ (reference sequence). V shed 6 bases and J shed 2 bases, with 11 bases lying between them. The CDR3 extends over 14 amino acids. In DNA form, the CDR3 reads TGTGCCAGCAGAGGGGAGTGGGGCAATCAGCCCCAGCATTTT. Protein product: CASRGEWGNQPQHF.

This clonotype was counted only a few times. This rearrangement joins TRBV20-1 to TRBJ1-5; D remains unclear. The CDR3 is 14 amino acids. The V gene's germline CDR1 is DFQATT and CDR2 SNEGSKA (reference sequence). V lost 6 bases and J 0 bases, leaving 12 bases between the germline ends. CDR3 in DNA: TGCAGTGCGGGCGGCGGGCATAGCAATCAGCCCCAGCATTTT. This translates into CSAGGGHSNQPQHF.

J is TRBJ2-1 and V is TRBV20-1; D not certain. The germline V and J ends were trimmed by 1 base and 9 bases, with 1 base remaining between them. This CDR3 spans 9 amino acids. The germline CDR1 and CDR2 sequences are DFQATT and SNEGSKA (reference sequence). CDR3 loop: CSARVEQFF. DNA for the CDR3: TGCAGTGCTAGAGTTGAGCAGTTCTTC.

The chain uses TRBV5-1 and TRBJ2-2; 10 bases align to TRBD2. CDR1 and CDR2 (germline): SGHRS, YFSETQ. There are 16 residues in the CDR3. V gave up 1 base and J gave up 2 bases; unmatched junction bases: 2. CDR3 loop: CASSLSLAGNTGELFF. CDR3 coding DNA: TGCGCCAGCAGCTTGTCACTAGCGGGAAACACCGGGGAGCTGTTTTTT. Based on the CDR3 plus reference TRBV5-1 and TRBJ2-2, the full variable domain is KAGVTQTPRYLIKTRGQQVTLSCSPISGHRSVSWYQQTPGQGLQFLFEYFSETQRNKGNFPGRFSGRQFSNSRSEMNVSTLELGDSALYLCASSLSLAGNTGELFFGEGSRLTVL.

The rearrangement joins TRBV6-1 to TRBJ2-7; TRBD1 matches at 9 bases. Germline trimming cut 4 bases from V and 4 bases from J; bases unmatched to any gene: 2. This CDR3 contains 13 residues. Germline assignment: CDR1 MNHNS and CDR2 SASEGT. CDR3 bases: TGTGCCAGCAGTGTGGGGACAGGGTACGAGCAGTACTTC. This translates into CASSVGTGYEQYF.

The rearrangement links TRBV7-3 to TRBJ2-1, with TRBD2 matching over 13 bases. The CDR3 is 18 amino acids. Germline CDR1 and CDR2: SGHTA and FQGTGA. With V trimmed by 5 bases and J by 5 bases, 12 bases remained unmatched. Here the CDR3 reads CASSTSTVGTSGNNEQFF. CDR3 DNA: TGTGCCAGCAGCACCTCAACCGTTGGGACTAGCGGGAACAATGAGCAGTTCTTC. The full variable domain, in which reference TRBV7-3 and TRBJ2-1 provide the parts outside the CDR3, is GAGVSQTPSNKVTEKGKYVELRCDPISGHTALYWYRQSLGQGPEFLIYFQGTGAADDSGLPNDRFFAVRPEGSVSTLKIQRTERGDSAVYLCASSTSTVGTSGNNEQFFGPGTRLTVL.

This CDR3 reads CASSSREVEYNEQFF. The CDR3 coding sequence is TGTGCCAGTAGTTCCCGTGAGGTGGAGTACAATGAGCAGTTCTTC. V is TRBV19 and J is TRBJ2-1; D is uncertain. The V and J ends lost 5 bases and 4 bases respectively, with 15 bases between them. Germline CDR1 LNHDA, CDR2 SQIVND (reference sequence). The CDR3 extends over 15 amino acids.

There are a few counts of this clonotype. The rearrangement links TRBV5-1 to TRBJ2-3; a weak D match, TRBD2 (6 bases). CDR1 is SGHRS and CDR2 is YFSETQ in the germline V gene. Trimming cost V 4 bases and J 0 bases, with 18 bases left between them. This CDR3 comprises 17 residues. The CDR3 protein is CASSPSLVGSSTDTQYF. The CDR3 nucleotides are TGCGCCAGCAGCCCTTCTCTAGTCGGGAGTAGCACAGATACGCAGTATTTT.

This clonotype was counted a few times. This chain uses TRBV27 with TRBJ1-3, with D possibly being TRBD1 (6 bases). V was clipped by 5 bases and J by 0 bases, with 14 bases between them. This CDR3 is 16 amino acids long. Germline V gene data show CDR1 as MNHEY and CDR2 as SMNVEV (reference sequence). DNA for the CDR3: TGTGCCAGCAGTCCGGACAGTGGGACCTCTGGAAACACCATATATTTT. It translates to CASSPDSGTSGNTIYF.

This clonotype showed up many times. CDR3 in DNA: TGTGCCAGCAGCGACACCGGGGCCGGGGGCACCGGGGAGCTGTTTTTT. Translation: CASSDTGAGGTGELFF. V gene TRBV11-2 combines with J gene TRBJ2-2; TRBD2 is a possible D gene (6 bases). Germline CDR1 is SGHAT and CDR2 is FQNNGV. The CDR3 sequence is 16 residues long. Trimming removed 5 bases from V and 4 bases from J, with 17 bases in between.

The chain is built from TRBV5-8 and TRBJ2-7; D assignment may be TRBD1 or TRBD2 (5 bases each). Germline lookup yields CDR1 SGHTS and CDR2 YDEGEE. The CDR3 covers 15 residues. V was cut by 5 bases and J by 0 bases, with 15 bases left in between. DNA of the CDR3: TGTGCCAGCAGGCCTATGAGGGGCTTCTCCTACGAGCAGTACGTC. This codes for CASRPMRGFSYEQYV.

This clonotype was detected a few times. The chain has TRBV10-3 and TRBJ2-1; 8 bases align to TRBD2. V lost 7 bases to trimming and J lost 10 bases; unmatched junction nucleotides: 18. The CDR3 contains 16 residues. The germline CDR1 and CDR2 sequences are ENHRY and SYGVKD. The CDR3 sequence: CAINADGSGRMEEQFF. The CDR3 DNA reads as TGTGCCATCAACGCGGACGGGAGCGGGAGAATGGAAGAGCAGTTCTTC.

This clonotype was observed at least ten times. This chain connects TRBV7-8 to TRBJ2-7, with D tentatively TRBD1 (6 bases). V shed 4 bases and J shed 3 bases, with 13 bases lying between them. The CDR3 contains 14 residues. Germline CDR1 is SGHVS and CDR2 is FQNEAQ. The chain's CDR3 is CASSSTGTNYEQYF. CDR3 coding DNA: TGTGCCAGCAGCTCTACCGGGACAAACTACGAGCAGTACTTC.

There are many counts of this clonotype. The chain has TRBV6-2 or TRBV6-3 and TRBJ2-2, with 9 nucleotides matching TRBD2. The CDR3 loop spans 17 amino acids. CDR1 is MNHEY, CDR2 SVGEGT, per germline. Germline trimming cut 4 bases from V and 1 base from J; bases unmatched to any gene: 7. The CDR3 coding sequence is TGTGCCAGCAGTTGGTCTAGGACTAGCGTGAACACCGGGGAGCTGTTTTTT. This sequence encodes CASSWSRTSVNTGELFF.

This clonotype was seen many times. The chain is built from TRBV6-1 and TRBJ1-2; D not certain. There are 15 residues in the CDR3. Germline V gene lookup returns CDR1 MNHNS and CDR2 SASEGT. V was pared by 3 bases and J by 1 base, with 12 bases between. The CDR3: CASSEGAGYNYGYTF. In DNA form, the CDR3 reads TGTGCCAGCAGTGAGGGAGCAGGTTATAACTATGGCTACACCTTC.

The rearrangement joins TRBV20-1 to TRBJ2-5, with D perhaps TRBD2 (6 bases). Looked up from germline, CDR1 is DFQATT and CDR2 is SNEGSKA (reference sequence). The germline V and J ends were trimmed by 6 bases and 4 bases, with 18 bases remaining between them. This CDR3 is built from 14 residues. CDR3 loop: CSAAFGGDGETQYF. DNA for the CDR3: TGCAGTGCCGCGTTCGGGGGAGATGGAGAGACCCAGTACTTC.

The rearrangement joins TRBV12-5 to TRBJ1-1; D not resolved. The length of the CDR3 is 12 residues. Germline CDR1 and CDR2: LGHNT and FRNRAP. V shed 4 bases and J shed 5 bases, with 8 bases lying between them. CDR3 protein: CASGYGLTEAFF. CDR3 coding DNA: TGTGCTAGTGGTTACGGACTGACTGAAGCTTTCTTT.

This clonotype was seen only a few times. V usage is TRBV29-1 and J usage is TRBJ1-2, with D perhaps TRBD1 (5 bases). The germline gives CDR1 SQVTM, CDR2 ANQGSEA. CDR3 size: 14 residues. The V end lost 6 bases, the J end lost 3 bases, and 17 bases lay between the germline ends. For the CDR3, the DNA is TGCAGCGTAGCGATCAGGGAGCTACACTATGGCTACACCTTC. Translation: CSVAIRELHYGYTF. Full variable domain (outside the CDR3, taken from reference TRBV29-1 and TRBJ1-2): SAVISQKPSRDICQRGTSLTIQCQVDSQVTMMFWYRQQPGQSLTLIATANQGSEATYESGFVIDKFPISRPNLTFSTLTVSNMSPEDSSIYLCSVAIRELHYGYTFGSGTRLTVV.

This clonotype was counted only a few times. The CDR3 ends on some other residue instead of the conserved phenylalanine or tryptophan, so this is likely a read error. This sequence joins TRBV11-3 and TRBJ2-1; weak D call: TRBD2 (6 bases). CDR3 length equals 15 residues. In germline, CDR1 is SGHNT, CDR2 YENEEA. V gave up 5 bases and J gave up 2 bases, with 13 bases separating them. In nucleotides, the CDR3 is TGTGCCAGCAGCGCCCTAGCGTCAGCCTACAATGAGCAGTTCTCC. This sequence encodes CASSALASAYNEQFS.

In its sample, this clonotype was seen a few times. The V call is TRBV12-3 or TRBV12-4, the J call TRBJ2-1; TRBD2 agrees at 9 bases. The CDR3 spans 16 residues. V lost 5 bases, J lost 7 bases, and 12 bases stayed unmatched. Here the CDR3 DNA reads TGTGCCAGCAGTCTATCTAGCGGGATGGGAAGGAATGAGCAGTTCTTC. Its protein is CASSLSSGMGRNEQFF.

The V call is TRBV11-3, the J call TRBJ2-5, with D maybe TRBD2 (7 bases). The ends were cut back, 5 bases at V and 4 bases at J, with 20 bases in the middle. This CDR3 is built from 16 residues. CDR1 and CDR2 from the germline V gene are SGHNT and YENEEA. The CDR3 DNA sequence: TGTGCCAGCAGCATTCAAGGTTCGGGGGGCCTAGAGACCCAGTACTTC. Translation gives CASSIQGSGGLETQYF.

This chain uses TRBV28 with TRBJ1-5; D gene uncertain. The CDR3 consists of 11 residues. Trimming removed 5 bases at V and 7 bases at J, with 6 bases between. The germline V gene has CDR1 MDHEN and CDR2 SYDVKM. The CDR3 DNA is TGTGCCAGCAGTCCCGGCCAGCCCCAGCATTTT. The encoded protein is CASSPGQPQHF.

Of note for this clonotype: The junction shows a germline mismatch at one end, possibly a read error. The chain couples TRBV7-9 to TRBJ2-3; maybe TRBD2 (5 bases). There are 15 residues in the CDR3. The germline V gene encodes CDR1 SEHNR and CDR2 FQNEAQ (reference sequence). The CDR3 region has the DNA TGTGCCGGCAGACCAGTCCCTAGCCGCACAGATACGCAGTATTTT. It translates to CAGRPVPSRTDTQYF.

This clonotype was picked up many times. CDR3 residues: CASSRSGGTYNEQFF. DNA of the CDR3: TGTGCCAGCAGCAGGAGCGGGGGGACCTACAATGAGCAGTTCTTC. This chain joins TRBV7-2 and TRBJ2-1, with 9 nucleotides matching TRBD2. The junction had 4 bases not matched to a gene; V was cut back by 5 bases and J by 2 bases. There are 15 residues in the CDR3. The germline gives CDR1 SGHTA, CDR2 FQGNSA.